This T cell receptor beta chain was sequenced in a study of OX40 agonist ivuxolimab in advanced cancers. Study-level background: Under the entry rules, prior anti-PD-1, anti-PD-L1 or anti-CTLA-4 therapy was allowed, and roughly 39% had some.

Germline CDR1 and CDR2: PRHDT and FYEKMQ (reference sequence). The CDR3 consists of 14 residues. Trimming shortened V by 5 bases and J by 5 bases, and 16 bases separated the two germline ends. The assay was immunoSEQ multiplex PCR, and TCRdb's table has in-frame clones only and misses some. Here the sample spans fewer than 25,000 clones, about three quarters being singletons. Blood sampling took place at baseline, cycle 4 day 1, and cycle 7 day 1. The specimen was CD4+ or CD8+ T cells sorted from blood, collected in a trial of the OX40 agonist ivuxolimab. This receptor was taken from an adult with an advanced solid tumor such as melanoma, head and neck, liver or kidney cancer. The chain links TRBV13 to TRBJ2-7, with a tentative D call TRBD1 (6 bases). The CDR3 loop reads CASSPAGDINEQYF. In DNA form, the CDR3 reads TGTGCCAGCAGCCCGGCCGGGGACATCAACGAGCAGTACTTC.